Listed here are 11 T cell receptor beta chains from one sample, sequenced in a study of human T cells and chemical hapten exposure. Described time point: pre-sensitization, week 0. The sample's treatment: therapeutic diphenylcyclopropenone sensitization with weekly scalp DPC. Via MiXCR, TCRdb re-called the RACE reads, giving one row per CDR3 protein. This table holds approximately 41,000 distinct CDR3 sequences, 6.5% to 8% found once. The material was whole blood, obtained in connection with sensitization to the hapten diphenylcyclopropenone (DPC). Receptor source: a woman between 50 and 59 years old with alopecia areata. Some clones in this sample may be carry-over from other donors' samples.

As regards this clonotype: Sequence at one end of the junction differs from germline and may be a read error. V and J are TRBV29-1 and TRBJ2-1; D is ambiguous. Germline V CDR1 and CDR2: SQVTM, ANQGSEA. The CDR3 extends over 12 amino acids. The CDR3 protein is CSAEASSNEQFF. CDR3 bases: TGCAGCGCAGAAGCCTCCTCCAATGAGCAGTTCTTC.

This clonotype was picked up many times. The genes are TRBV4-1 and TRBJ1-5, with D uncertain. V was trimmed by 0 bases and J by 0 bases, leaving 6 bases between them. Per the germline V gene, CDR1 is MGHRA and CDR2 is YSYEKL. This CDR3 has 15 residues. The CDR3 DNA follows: TGCGCCAGCAGCCAAGAGGGGTATAGCAATCAGCCCCAGCATTTT. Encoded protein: CASSQEGYSNQPQHF.

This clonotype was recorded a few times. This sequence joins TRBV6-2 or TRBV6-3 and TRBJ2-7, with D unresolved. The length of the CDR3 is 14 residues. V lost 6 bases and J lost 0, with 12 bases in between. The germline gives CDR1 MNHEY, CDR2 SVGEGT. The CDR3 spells CASRQGGSSYEQYF. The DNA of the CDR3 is TGTGCCAGCAGACAAGGTGGATCCTCCTACGAGCAGTACTTC.

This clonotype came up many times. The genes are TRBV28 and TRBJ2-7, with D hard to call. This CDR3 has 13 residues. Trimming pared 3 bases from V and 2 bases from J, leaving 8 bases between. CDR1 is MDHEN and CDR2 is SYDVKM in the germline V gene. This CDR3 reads CASSLVTPYEQYF. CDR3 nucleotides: TGTGCCAGCAGTTTGGTCACCCCCTACGAGCAGTACTTC.

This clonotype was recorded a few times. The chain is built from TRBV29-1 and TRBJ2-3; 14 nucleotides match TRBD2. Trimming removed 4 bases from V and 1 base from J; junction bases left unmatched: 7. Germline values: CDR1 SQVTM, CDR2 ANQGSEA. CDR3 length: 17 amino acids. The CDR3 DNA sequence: TGCAGCGTTGCGGGACTAGCGGGAGATGGCGGCACAGATACGCAGTATTTT. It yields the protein CSVAGLAGDGGTDTQYF.

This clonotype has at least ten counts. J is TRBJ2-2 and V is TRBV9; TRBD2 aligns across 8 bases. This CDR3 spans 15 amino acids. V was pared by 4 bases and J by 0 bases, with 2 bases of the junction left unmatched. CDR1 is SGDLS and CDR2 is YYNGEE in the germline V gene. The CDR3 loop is CASSFSGANTGELFF. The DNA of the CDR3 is TGTGCCAGCAGCTTTAGCGGGGCGAACACCGGGGAGCTGTTTTTT.

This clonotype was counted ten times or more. The CDR3 nucleotides read TGTGCCAGCAGCTTACGTGTAGCGGGGAACACCGGGGAGCTGTTTTTT. It codes for CASSLRVAGNTGELFF. The chain uses TRBV11-3 and TRBJ2-2; the match to TRBD2 covers 7 bases. From germline, CDR1 is SGHNT and CDR2 YENEEA. V dropped 2 bases and J dropped 1; count of bases not matched to a gene: 4. The CDR3 extends over 16 amino acids.

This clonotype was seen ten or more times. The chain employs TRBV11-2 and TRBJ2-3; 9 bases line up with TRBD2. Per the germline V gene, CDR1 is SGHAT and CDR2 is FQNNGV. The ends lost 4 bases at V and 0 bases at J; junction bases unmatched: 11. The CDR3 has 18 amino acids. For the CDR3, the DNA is TGTGCCAGCAGCTCCCCCAGGCGACTAGCGGCTAGCACAGATACGCAGTATTTT. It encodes CASSSPRRLAASTDTQYF.

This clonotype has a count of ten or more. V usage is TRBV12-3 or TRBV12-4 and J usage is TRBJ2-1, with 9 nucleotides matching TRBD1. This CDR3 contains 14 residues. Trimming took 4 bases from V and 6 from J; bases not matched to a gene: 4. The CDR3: CASSWDRVRNEQFF. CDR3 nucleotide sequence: TGTGCCAGCAGTTGGGACAGGGTCCGCAATGAGCAGTTCTTC.

The CDR3, as DNA: TGTGCCAGCAGCTCAGGACAGGGGCGGAATGAGCAGTTCTTC. Its translation: CASSSGQGRNEQFF. The chain joins TRBV11-2 to TRBJ2-1; TRBD1 matches 9 bases. Germline values: CDR1 SGHAT, CDR2 FQNNGV. This CDR3 is 14 amino acids long. V shed 4 bases, J shed 7 bases, and the junction held 5 bases outside the gene matches. The full variable domain, rest sourced from reference TRBV11-2 and TRBJ2-1, is EAGVAQSPRYKIIEKRQSVAFWCNPISGHATLYWYQQILGQGPKLLIQFQNNGVVDDSQLPKDRFSAERLKGVDSTLKIQPAKLEDSAVYLCASSSGQGRNEQFFGPGTRLTVL.

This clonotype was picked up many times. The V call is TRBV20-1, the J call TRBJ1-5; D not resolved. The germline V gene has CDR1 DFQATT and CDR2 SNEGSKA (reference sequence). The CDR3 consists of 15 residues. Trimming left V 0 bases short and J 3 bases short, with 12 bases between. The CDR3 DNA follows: TGCAGTGCTAGAGATCGAGGAAGGGTCAATCAGCCCCAGCATTTT. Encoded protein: CSARDRGRVNQPQHF.